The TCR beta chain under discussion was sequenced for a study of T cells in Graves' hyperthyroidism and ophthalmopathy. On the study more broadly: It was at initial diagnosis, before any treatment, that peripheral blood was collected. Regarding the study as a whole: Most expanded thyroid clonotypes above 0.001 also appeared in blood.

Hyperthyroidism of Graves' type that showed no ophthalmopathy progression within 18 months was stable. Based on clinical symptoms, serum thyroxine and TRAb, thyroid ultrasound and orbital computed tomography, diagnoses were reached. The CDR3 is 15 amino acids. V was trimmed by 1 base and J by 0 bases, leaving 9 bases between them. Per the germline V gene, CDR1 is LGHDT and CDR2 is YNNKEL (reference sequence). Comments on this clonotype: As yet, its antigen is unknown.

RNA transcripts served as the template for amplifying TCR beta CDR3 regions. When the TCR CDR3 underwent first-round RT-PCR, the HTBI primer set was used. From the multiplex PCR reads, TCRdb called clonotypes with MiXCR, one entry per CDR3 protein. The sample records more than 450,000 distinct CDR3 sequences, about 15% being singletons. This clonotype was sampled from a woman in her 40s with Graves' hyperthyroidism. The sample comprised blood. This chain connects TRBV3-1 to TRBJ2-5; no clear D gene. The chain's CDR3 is CASSQVSLYQETQYF. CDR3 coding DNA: TGTGCCAGCAGCCAAGTTAGCCTGTACCAAGAGACCCAGTACTTC.